Listed below are T cell receptor beta chains from one sample, sequenced in a study of CD8 T cells in Susac syndrome. TCRdb reprocessed the immunoSEQ multiplex PCR reads via MiXCR and lists one record per CDR3 protein. The sample holds some 250,000 distinct CDR3 sequences, 90% to 97% seen once. The specimen sequenced was CD4+ T cells from PBMCs. The receptors were gathered from a human donor with Susac syndrome. The CDR3 runs from the conserved cysteine through the conserved F or W. A D gene is named only where the DNA matches it firmly. The listing skips clone size in some rows; elsewhere it reads once, few, many or a size class.

J gene	V gene	clone size	D gene	CDR3 protein	CDR3 DNA
TRBJ1-1	TRBV11-2	NA	NA	CASSLEVRARETEAFF	TGTGCCAGCAGCTTAGAAGTCCGCGCCAGGGAAACTGAAGCTTTCTTT
TRBJ1-5	TRBV12-3/TRBV12-4	NA	NA	CASSPHSAAPAQHF	TGTGCCAGCAGCCCCCACAGCGCCGCGCCAGCCCAGCATTTT
TRBJ2-5	TRBV12-3/TRBV12-4	once	TRBD1	CASSSAGTGGWETQYF	TGTGCCAGCAGTTCGGCCGGGACAGGGGGCTGGGAGACCCAGTACTTC
TRBJ2-7	TRBV6-6	NA	NA	CASAHGSSYEQYF	TGTGCCAGCGCCCACGGTAGCTCCTACGAGCAGTACTTC
TRBJ1-5	TRBV30	once	TRBD1	CAWGGQSRQPQHF	TGTGCCTGGGGGGGACAGTCGCGGCAGCCCCAGCATTTT
TRBJ2-4	TRBV25-1	NA	TRBD2	CASAGTRVRGIQYF	TGTGCCAGCGCCGGGACTAGGGTGAGGGGCATTCAGTACTTC
TRBJ2-2	TRBV27	once	NA	CASSLSIGVGELFF	TGTGCCAGCAGTTTATCGATCGGGGTAGGGGAGCTGTTTTTT
TRBJ1-1	TRBV30	NA	NA	CAWRGMGTEAFF	TGTGCCTGGAGGGGTATGGGGACTGAAGCTTTCTTT
TRBJ1-1	TRBV27	once	NA	CASTPRGAGTVNTEAFF	TGTGCCAGCACCCCCCGGGGGGCCGGGACCGTGAACACTGAAGCTTTCTTT
TRBJ1-2	TRBV28	NA	NA	CASRLQGFNYGYTF	TGTGCCAGCAGGCTACAGGGATTTAACTATGGCTACACCTTC
TRBJ2-1	TRBV12-3/TRBV12-4	NA	NA	CASTLGSLNNEQFF	TGTGCCAGCACCCTAGGAAGTCTGAACAATGAGCAGTTCTTC
TRBJ2-6	TRBV2	few	NA	CASRVSGANVLTF	TGTGCCAGCAGGGTCTCTGGGGCCAACGTCCTGACTTTC
TRBJ2-5	TRBV2	NA	NA	CATGQTGGETQYF	TGTGCCACTGGACAGACCGGGGGAGAGACCCAGTACTTC
TRBJ1-2	TRBV6-5	NA	TRBD1	CASREQGGDGYTF	TGTGCCAGCAGGGAGCAGGGGGGTGACGGCTACACCTTC
TRBJ1-4	TRBV12-3/TRBV12-4	NA	NA	CASSTRGTNEKLFF	TGTGCCAGCTCAACCCGAGGAACTAATGAAAAACTGTTTTTT
TRBJ1-1	TRBV12-3/TRBV12-4	once	TRBD1	CASSLVLTGPFF	TGTGCCAGCAGTTTAGTTTTGACAGGGCCTTTCTTT
TRBJ2-5	TRBV24-1	once	NA	CATSEDSLPETQYF	TGTGCCACCAGTGAGGACAGCCTTCCAGAGACCCAGTACTTC
TRBJ2-7	TRBV29-1	NA	TRBD1	CSVGGQANSYEQYF	TGCAGCGTTGGTGGACAGGCGAACTCCTACGAGCAGTACTTC
TRBJ2-6	TRBV18	NA	NA	CASSPMSRANVLTF	TGTGCCAGCTCACCAATGAGCCGGGCCAACGTCCTGACTTTC
TRBJ1-3	TRBV11-3	NA	NA	CASSLSPGNTIYF	TGTGCCAGCAGCTTATCTCCTGGAAACACCATATATTTT
TRBJ2-5	TRBV9	NA	NA	CASSVGPQGRGQETQYF	TGTGCCAGCAGCGTAGGCCCACAGGGTCGGGGACAAGAGACCCAGTACTTC
TRBJ1-4	TRBV29-1	NA	TRBD1	CSVGAFRTGTANEKLFF	TGCAGCGTTGGGGCGTTTCGAACCGGGACAGCTAATGAAAAACTGTTTTTT
TRBJ2-2	TRBV7-9	NA	NA	CASSRTSGSGGELFF	TGTGCCAGCAGCCGAACCAGCGGGTCTGGCGGGGAGCTGTTTTTT
TRBJ1-1	TRBV27	NA	NA	CASSLGSKGNTEAFF	TGTGCCAGCAGTTTAGGTAGTAAGGGGAACACTGAAGCTTTCTTT
TRBJ1-2	TRBV28	once	NA	CASRSGGLYGYTF	TGTGCCAGCAGATCGGGGGGTCTCTATGGCTACACCTTC
TRBJ1-2	TRBV25-1	NA	NA	CASSAGTRWGYTF	TGTGCCAGCAGTGCCGGGACCCGGTGGGGCTACACCTTC
TRBJ1-4	TRBV20-1	NA	NA	CSARLTNEKLFF	TGCAGTGCCAGGTTAACTAATGAAAAACTGTTTTTT
TRBJ2-7	TRBV29-1	NA	TRBD2	CSVRGLAGDDEQYF	TGCAGCGTGAGGGGACTAGCGGGAGATGACGAGCAGTACTTC
TRBJ1-2	TRBV27	NA	NA	CASSIRGIYGYTF	TGTGCCAGCAGTATCCGGGGGATCTATGGCTACACCTTC